This T cell receptor (beta chain) was identified during a study of siplizumab effects on memory and regulatory T cells. Study-wide points: Naive T cell populations appeared to exhibit greater diversity than memory cells and appeared to be major alloresponse contributors. Neither a naive nor a memory phenotype was assignable to roughly 75-97% of proliferating CD4+ or CD8+ clones. The study found that siplizumab significantly reduced alloreactive sequences traceable to unstimulated CD4+ memory cells.

In regard to this clone: Antigen: not known.

Data came from immunoSEQ multiplex PCR; TCRdb stores just in-frame clones and leaves some out. The table shows roughly 97,000 clones, with about 93% occurring only once. Trimming removed 5 bases at V and 3 bases at J, with 10 bases between. This CDR3 is 14 amino acids long. Germline-derived CDR1 and CDR2 are SEHNR and FQNEAQ (reference sequence). The receptor was isolated from a human donor in good health. V is TRBV7-9 and J is TRBJ1-4; no reliable D call. The source material was Tregs sorted from blood. CDR3 sequence reads: CASSPRSANEKLFF. The CDR3 DNA is TGTGCCAGCAGCCCCAGATCTGCTAATGAAAAACTGTTTTTT.